A single sample is the source of the 31 T cell receptor beta chains below, sequenced in a study of response to subunit inactivated influenza vaccine. TCRdb re-derived calls from the RT-PCR reads in MiXCR, one entry per CDR3 protein. The sample lists 800,000 or so distinct CDR3 sequences, 21% seen once, with roughly 10% in the top ten. The sample consisted of PBMCs from blood, taken about 5 days after vaccination. The origin of the receptors is a man over 45 who received an inactivated influenza vaccine.

This clonotype appeared many times. The rearrangement links TRBV28 to TRBJ2-7, with D tentatively TRBD1 (5 bases). Germline CDR1 reads MDHEN; CDR2 reads SYDVKM. V was shortened by 6 bases and J by 3 bases, with 12 bases between the two germline ends. The CDR3 length is 13 residues. The DNA of the CDR3 is TGTGCCAGCAGGGACATGGGCAACTACGAGCAGTACTTC. Its translation is CASRDMGNYEQYF.

The chain couples TRBV28 to TRBJ2-3; perhaps TRBD2 as D (6 bases). Deletions cut 5 bases from V and 1 base from J, with 13 bases between. This CDR3 is built from 15 residues. CDR1 MDHEN and CDR2 SYDVKM come from the germline V gene. CDR3 sequence reads: CASSGAGDGTDTQYF. CDR3 nucleotide sequence: TGTGCCAGCAGTGGAGCGGGTGATGGCACAGATACGCAGTATTTT.

This rearrangement joins TRBV24-1 to TRBJ2-7; a possible D gene is TRBD1 (5 bases). Germline CDR1 KGHDR, CDR2 SFDVKD. The V gene lost 3 bases and the J gene lost 2 bases, with 16 bases spanning the gap. The CDR3 is 16 amino acids. CDR3 residues: CATSDQGHAGPYEQYF. CDR3 nucleotides: TGTGCCACCAGTGATCAAGGTCACGCAGGGCCCTACGAGCAGTACTTC.

This clonotype has a single count. The genes are TRBV20-1 and TRBJ2-1, with D possibly being TRBD1 (5 bases). This CDR3 comprises 15 residues. V gave up 1 base and J gave up 9 bases, with 19 bases separating them. Germline V lookup: CDR1 DFQATT, CDR2 SNEGSKA (reference sequence). The CDR3 DNA is TGCAGTGCTAGAGTCCCAGGGCAGGACGGCGGTGAGCAGTTCTTC. Translating gives CSARVPGQDGGEQFF.

V is TRBV12-3 or TRBV12-4 and J is TRBJ2-5, with D tentatively TRBD1 (6 bases). CDR3 size: 14 residues. V was cut by 5 bases and J by 7 bases, with 17 bases left in between. The CDR3 loop is CASSPGPQQGTQYF. The CDR3 nucleotides are TGTGCCAGCAGTCCGGGACCGCAACAGGGGACCCAGTACTTC.

The CDR3 loop is CASSRKRINRNEQFF. The CDR3 nucleotides are TGTGCCAGCAGCAGAAAGCGGATCAATCGCAATGAGCAGTTCTTC. The chain has TRBV6-2 or TRBV6-3 and TRBJ2-1; D is perhaps TRBD2 (5 bases). V dropped 6 bases and J dropped 6 bases, with 18 bases sitting between them. The CDR3 consists of 15 residues. Germline V CDR1 and CDR2: MNHEY, SVGEGT.

The chain links TRBV2 to TRBJ2-7; 7 positions agree with TRBD2. This CDR3 is built from 17 residues. CDR1 SNHLY and CDR2 FYNNEI come from the germline V gene. The junction had 13 bases not matched to a gene; V was cut back by 3 bases and J by 2 bases. The CDR3 protein is CASSDPYGGRGAYEQYF. As DNA, the CDR3 is TGTGCCAGCAGTGATCCTTACGGCGGGAGAGGGGCCTACGAGCAGTACTTC.

The gene calls are TRBV4-3 and TRBJ2-2; a possible D gene is TRBD1 (6 bases). The germline V gene encodes CDR1 LGHNA and CDR2 YSLEER. V dropped 7 bases and J dropped 4 bases, with 13 bases sitting between them. The CDR3 spans 14 residues. The CDR3: CASKRDISTGELFF. DNA for the CDR3: TGCGCCAGCAAGAGGGACATCAGCACCGGGGAGCTGTTTTTT.

This clonotype was observed a few times. CDR3 coding DNA: TGCAGCGTCAACAGGCAAGGGACTAGCGGGTGGAGAGATACGCAGTATTTT. It specifies CSVNRQGTSGWRDTQYF. The chain links TRBV29-1 to TRBJ2-3; TRBD2 agrees at 12 bases. This CDR3 spans 17 amino acids. CDR1 and CDR2 (germline): SQVTM, ANQGSEA. Trimming cost V 6 bases and J 5 bases; bases outside gene matches: 15.

The CDR3 nucleotides read TGTGCCAGCAAGGGACAGGGGGCCTACGAGCAGTACTTC. It is translated as CASKGQGAYEQYF. The chain is built from TRBV28 and TRBJ2-7; 11 bases align to TRBD1. Germline CDR1 is MDHEN and CDR2 is SYDVKM. The CDR3 consists of 13 residues. Germline trimming cut 7 bases from V and 2 bases from J; bases unmatched to any gene: 1.

This clonotype was detected ten times or more. This chain links TRBV7-9 with TRBJ2-7; D is uncertain. The germline gives CDR1 SEHNR, CDR2 FQNEAQ (reference sequence). The CDR3 contains 15 residues. V was cut by 3 bases and J by 0 bases, with 12 bases left in between. This CDR3 reads CASSLSSRSSYEQYF. For the CDR3, the DNA is TGTGCCAGCAGCTTGTCGTCGAGGAGCTCCTACGAGCAGTACTTC.

The rearrangement links TRBV7-2 to TRBJ1-2, with 9 bases aligning to TRBD1. CDR1 SGHTA and CDR2 FQGNSA come from the germline V gene. The CDR3 runs to 15 residues. The V and J ends lost 6 bases and 5 bases, in that order; junction bases with no gene match: 10. CDR3 DNA sequence: TGTGCCAGCAGTGTTGCCGGGACAGGGAATTATGGCTACACCTTC. Encoded protein: CASSVAGTGNYGYTF.

This sequence joins TRBV5-1 and TRBJ2-7, with 7 nucleotides matching TRBD1. Germline CDR1 SGHRS, CDR2 YFSETQ. The V segment lost 1 base and the J segment 0 bases; nucleotides outside the gene matches: 7. The CDR3 is made up of 16 amino acids. CDR3 bases: TGCGCCAGCAGCTTGTTAACAGGGGACCGCTCCTACGAGCAGTACTTC. Translating it yields CASSLLTGDRSYEQYF.

This chain links TRBV6-2 or TRBV6-3 with TRBJ2-3; D may be TRBD2 (7 bases). Per the germline V gene, CDR1 is MNHEY and CDR2 is SVGEGT. Trimming stripped 2 bases from V and 11 bases from J, with 23 bases between. The CDR3 length is 16 residues. The DNA for the CDR3 is TGTGCCAGCAGTTACATGGGCGCGGGGGCCGGTTTGAGGCAGTATTTT. Translated: CASSYMGAGAGLRQYF.

This sequence joins TRBV6-2 or TRBV6-3 and TRBJ2-6, with 8 bases fitting TRBD1. Looked up from germline, CDR1 is MNHEY and CDR2 is SVGEGT. This CDR3 has 15 amino acids. After removal of 6 bases from V and 3 bases from J, the junction contained 4 bases not matched to a gene. The CDR3 protein is CASSLTGVGANVLTF. The CDR3, as DNA: TGTGCCAGCAGCCTGACAGGGGTTGGGGCCAACGTCCTGACTTTC.

This clonotype was seen more than once but under ten times. The chain links TRBV5-1 to TRBJ1-4; D gene unclear. This CDR3 contains 14 residues. Germline lookup yields CDR1 SGHRS and CDR2 YFSETQ. V lost 0 bases and J lost 3, with 6 bases in between. This CDR3 is CASSLASANEKLFF. CDR3 sequence (DNA): TGCGCCAGCAGCTTGGCGTCAGCTAATGAAAAACTGTTTTTT.

This clonotype came up a few times. The V and J genes are TRBV19 and TRBJ1-1; D call uncertain. The CDR3 is 16 residues long. The V gene lost 3 bases and the J gene lost 4 bases, with 18 bases spanning the gap. Germline V gene sequence: CDR1 LNHDA, CDR2 SQIVND (reference sequence). Here the CDR3 reads CASSIVIGLRGTEAFF. DNA for the CDR3: TGTGCCAGTAGTATTGTTATCGGGTTACGAGGCACTGAAGCTTTCTTT. Supplemented by reference TRBV19 and TRBJ1-1, the full variable domain reads DGGITQSPKYLFRKEGQNVTLSCEQNLNHDAMYWYRQDPGQGLRLIYYSQIVNDFQKGDIAEGYSVSREKKESFPLTVTSAQKNPTAFYLCASSIVIGLRGTEAFFGQGTRLTVV.

This clonotype was counted a few times. V usage is TRBV7-2 and J usage is TRBJ2-5; no firm D call. Trimming cost V 1 base and J 1 base, with 10 bases left between them. Germline V gene data show CDR1 as SGHTA and CDR2 as FQGNSA. This CDR3 is 15 amino acids long. The CDR3 sequence is CASSLGGWFQETQYF. CDR3 nucleotides: TGTGCCAGCAGCTTAGGTGGCTGGTTCCAAGAGACCCAGTACTTC.

The J gene is TRBJ2-2, the V gene TRBV7-2, with a weak D call TRBD1 (6 bases). The V gene's germline CDR1 is SGHTA and CDR2 FQGNSA. V was pared by 6 bases and J by 2 bases, with 13 bases between. This CDR3 comprises 15 residues. The DNA for the CDR3 is TGTGCCAGCAGACGGGACATTATAAACACCGGGGAGCTGTTTTTT. This gives the protein CASRRDIINTGELFF. Using reference TRBV7-2 and TRBJ2-2 for the parts outside the CDR3, the full variable domain is GAGVSQSPSNKVTEKGKDVELRCDPISGHTALYWYRQSLGQGLEFLIYFQGNSAPDKSGLPSDRFSAERTGGSVSTLTIQRTQQEDSAVYLCASRRDIINTGELFFGEGSRLTVL.

The chain joins TRBV3-1 to TRBJ1-1; D perhaps matches TRBD1 (5 bases). Between the trimmed V and J ends, which lost 6 bases and 0 bases, there was a span of 11 bases. CDR3 length: 14 amino acids. Germline CDR1 and CDR2: LGHDT and YNNKEL (reference sequence). CDR3: CASRVDSMNTEAFF. The CDR3 DNA reads as TGTGCCAGCAGGGTTGACAGTATGAACACTGAAGCTTTCTTT.

V usage is TRBV10-2 and J usage is TRBJ2-3; TRBD2 matches at 9 bases. V was pared by 4 bases and J by 11 bases, with 16 bases of the junction left unmatched. Germline V gene lookup returns CDR1 WSHSY and CDR2 SAAADI. CDR3 length equals 16 residues. CDR3 sequence: CASSGAGAGGARVQYF. CDR3 nucleotide sequence: TGCGCCAGCAGTGGGGCGGGTGCGGGGGGGGCCCGCGTGCAGTATTTT.

This clonotype has only a few counts. V usage is TRBV10-3 and J usage is TRBJ1-2, with D unclear. Germline loops: CDR1 ENHRY, CDR2 SYGVKD. V was trimmed by 0 bases and J by 4 bases, leaving 9 bases between them. The CDR3 is 14 residues long. The DNA for the CDR3 is TGTGCCATCAGTGAGTCCGCAGAGATCTATGGCTACACCTTC. Encoded protein: CAISESAEIYGYTF.

The chain links TRBV5-1 to TRBJ2-5; TRBD1 agrees at 9 bases. The junction had 5 bases not matched to a gene; V was cut back by 7 bases and J by 4 bases. This CDR3 is 13 amino acids long. CDR1 and CDR2 (germline): SGHRS, YFSETQ. The CDR3 loop reads CASGWTGAETQYF. The CDR3 nucleotides read TGCGCCAGCGGCTGGACAGGGGCAGAGACCCAGTACTTC.

This clonotype has just a few counts. This chain connects TRBV7-9 to TRBJ2-1; 10 nucleotides agree with TRBD2. The CDR3 has 14 amino acids. Losses at the gene ends were 5 bases for V and 4 bases for J; bases not matched to a gene: 2. The germline V gene has CDR1 SEHNR and CDR2 FQNEAQ (reference sequence). CDR3 loop: CASSEAGGYNEQFF. The DNA of the CDR3 is TGTGCCAGCAGCGAAGCGGGGGGGTACAATGAGCAGTTCTTC.

The CDR3 DNA follows: TGTGCCAGCAGCCAAGATAATAGCGGCTCCTACGAGCAGTACTTC. It encodes CASSQDNSGSYEQYF. The chain employs TRBV4-2 and TRBJ2-7; a possible D gene is TRBD2 (6 bases). This CDR3 is 15 amino acids long. Trimming removed 0 bases at V and 0 bases at J, with 9 bases between. Germline V lookup: CDR1 LGHNA, CDR2 YNFKEQ.

The CDR3 DNA is TGCAGTTCACAGGGAAGGATGGTAGAGACCCAGTACTTC. It yields the protein CSSQGRMVETQYF. The V call is TRBV29-1, the J call TRBJ2-5, with D maybe TRBD1 (6 bases). The CDR3 is 13 amino acids. CDR1 SQVTM and CDR2 ANQGSEA come from the germline V gene.

This clonotype was seen a few times. The rearrangement uses TRBV5-1 and TRBJ2-4; D is unresolved. CDR3 size: 13 residues. The germline V gene encodes CDR1 SGHRS and CDR2 YFSETQ. Trimming removed 1 base at V and 4 bases at J, with 6 bases between. The chain's CDR3 is CASSLSQKNIQYF. For the CDR3, the DNA is TGCGCCAGCAGCTTGTCCCAAAAAAACATTCAGTACTTC.

The rearrangement links TRBV6-4 to TRBJ2-3, with D perhaps being TRBD1 or TRBD2 (7 bases each). Germline assignment: CDR1 MRHNA and CDR2 SNTAGT. This CDR3 is built from 18 residues. V lost 0 bases to trimming and J lost 4 bases, with 20 bases between them. In nucleotides, the CDR3 is TGTGCCAGCAGTGACTCGATGTGGGTACAGGGGAGGGCAGATACGCAGTATTTT. It codes for CASSDSMWVQGRADTQYF.

This clonotype was observed a handful of times. The rearrangement uses TRBV20-1 and TRBJ1-2, with D hard to call. V shed 3 bases and J shed 4 bases, with 12 bases lying between them. The CDR3 contains 13 residues. Looked up from germline, CDR1 is DFQATT and CDR2 is SNEGSKA (reference sequence). The CDR3 coding sequence is TGCAGTGCTAGCGAGCCTAGTGGCTATGGCTACACCTTC. Translating it yields CSASEPSGYGYTF.

V is TRBV20-1 and J is TRBJ2-7; 9 nucleotides match TRBD1. The CDR3 contains 14 residues. After removal of 5 bases from V and 3 bases from J, the junction contained 8 bases not matched to a gene. Per the germline V gene, CDR1 is DFQATT and CDR2 is SNEGSKA (reference sequence). As DNA, the CDR3 is TGCAGTGCTCCCGGGACAGGGAGTATCTACGAGCAGTACTTC. Translated: CSAPGTGSIYEQYF.

This clonotype showed up just a few times. The chain joins TRBV5-1 to TRBJ1-2; a possible D gene is TRBD1 (6 bases). The CDR3 totals 15 residues. Germline-derived CDR1 and CDR2 are SGHRS and YFSETQ. V was clipped by 4 bases and J by 2 bases, with 15 bases between them. The CDR3 region is CASSPTTGTNYGYTF. The CDR3 DNA reads TGCGCCAGCAGCCCAACTACCGGGACAAACTATGGCTACACCTTC.